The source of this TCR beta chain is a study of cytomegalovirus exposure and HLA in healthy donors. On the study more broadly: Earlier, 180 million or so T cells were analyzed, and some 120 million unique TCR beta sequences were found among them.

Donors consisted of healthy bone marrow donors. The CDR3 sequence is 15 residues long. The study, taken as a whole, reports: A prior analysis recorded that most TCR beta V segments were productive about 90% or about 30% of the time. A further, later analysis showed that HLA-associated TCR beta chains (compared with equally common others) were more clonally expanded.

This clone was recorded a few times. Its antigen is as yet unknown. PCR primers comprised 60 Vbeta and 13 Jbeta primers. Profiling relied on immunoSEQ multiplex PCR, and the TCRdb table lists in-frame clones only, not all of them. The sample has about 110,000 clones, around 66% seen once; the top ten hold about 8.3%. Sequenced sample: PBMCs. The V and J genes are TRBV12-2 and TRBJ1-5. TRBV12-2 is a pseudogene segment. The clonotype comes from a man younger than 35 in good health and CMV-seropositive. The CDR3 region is CASRSNCLNDQPQHF. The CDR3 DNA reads TGTGCAAGTCGCTCCAACTGTCTGAACGATCAGCCCCAGCATTTT.